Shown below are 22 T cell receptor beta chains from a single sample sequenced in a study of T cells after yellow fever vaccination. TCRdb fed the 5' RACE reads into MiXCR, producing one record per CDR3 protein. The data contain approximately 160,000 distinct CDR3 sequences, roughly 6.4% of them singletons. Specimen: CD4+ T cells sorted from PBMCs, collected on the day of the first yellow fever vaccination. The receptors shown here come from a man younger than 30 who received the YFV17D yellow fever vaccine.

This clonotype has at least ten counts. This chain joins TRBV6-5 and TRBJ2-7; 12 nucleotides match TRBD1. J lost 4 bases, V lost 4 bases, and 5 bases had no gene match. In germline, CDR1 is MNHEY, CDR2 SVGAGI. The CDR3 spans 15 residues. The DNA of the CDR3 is TGTGCCAGCAGTTTCTCGGGACAGGGGGCTTACGAGCAGTACTTC. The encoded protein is CASSFSGQGAYEQYF.

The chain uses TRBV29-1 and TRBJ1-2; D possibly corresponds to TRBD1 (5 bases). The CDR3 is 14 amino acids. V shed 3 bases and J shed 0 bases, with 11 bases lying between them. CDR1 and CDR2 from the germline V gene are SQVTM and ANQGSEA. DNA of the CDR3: TGCAGCGTTGACCTCGGGGGAACTAACTATGGCTACACCTTC. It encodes CSVDLGGTNYGYTF.

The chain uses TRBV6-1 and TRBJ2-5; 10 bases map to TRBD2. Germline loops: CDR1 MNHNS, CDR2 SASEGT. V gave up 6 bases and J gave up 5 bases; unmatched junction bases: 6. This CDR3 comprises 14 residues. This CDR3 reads CASSLGLAKETQYF. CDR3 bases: TGTGCCAGCAGCTTGGGACTAGCGAAGGAGACCCAGTACTTC.

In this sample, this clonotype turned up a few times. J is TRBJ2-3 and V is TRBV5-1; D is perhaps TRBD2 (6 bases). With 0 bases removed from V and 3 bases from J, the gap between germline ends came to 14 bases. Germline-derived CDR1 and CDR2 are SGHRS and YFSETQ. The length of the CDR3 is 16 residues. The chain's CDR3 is CASSLAWGVGTDTQYF. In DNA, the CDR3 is TGCGCCAGCAGCTTGGCCTGGGGGGTGGGGACAGATACGCAGTATTTT.

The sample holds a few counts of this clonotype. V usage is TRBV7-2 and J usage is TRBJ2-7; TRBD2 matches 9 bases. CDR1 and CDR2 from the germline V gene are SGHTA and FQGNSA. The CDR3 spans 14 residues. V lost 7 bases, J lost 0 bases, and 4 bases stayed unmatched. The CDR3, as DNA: TGTGCCAGCAAGCGGGGGGACAGCTCCTACGAGCAGTACTTC. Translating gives CASKRGDSSYEQYF.

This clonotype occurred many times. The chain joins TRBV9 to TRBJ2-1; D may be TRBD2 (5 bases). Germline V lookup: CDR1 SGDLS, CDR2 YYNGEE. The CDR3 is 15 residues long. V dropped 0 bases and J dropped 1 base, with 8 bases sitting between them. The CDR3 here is CASSVGTRSYNEQFF. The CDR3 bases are TGTGCCAGCAGCGTAGGGACTCGTTCCTACAATGAGCAGTTCTTC.

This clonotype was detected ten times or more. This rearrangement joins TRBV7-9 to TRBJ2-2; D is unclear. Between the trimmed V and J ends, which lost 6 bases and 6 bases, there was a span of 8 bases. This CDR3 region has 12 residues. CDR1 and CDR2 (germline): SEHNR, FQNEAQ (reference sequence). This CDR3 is CASRPPAGELFF. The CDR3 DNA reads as TGTGCCAGCAGACCTCCTGCCGGGGAGCTGTTTTTT.

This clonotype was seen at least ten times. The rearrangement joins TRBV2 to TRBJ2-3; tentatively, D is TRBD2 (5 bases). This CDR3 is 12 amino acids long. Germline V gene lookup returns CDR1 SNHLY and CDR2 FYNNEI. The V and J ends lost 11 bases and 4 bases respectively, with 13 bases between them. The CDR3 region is CAGADYPDTQYF. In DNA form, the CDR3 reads TGTGCCGGCGCTGACTACCCAGATACGCAGTATTTT.

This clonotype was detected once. The CDR3 DNA sequence: TGCAGTGCTAGAGCTATGGGGGCCCGGAACACTGAAGCTTTCTTT. This gives the protein CSARAMGARNTEAFF. The chain employs TRBV20-1 and TRBJ1-1; tentative D call: TRBD1 (6 bases). The CDR3 spans 15 residues. The germline gives CDR1 DFQATT, CDR2 SNEGSKA (reference sequence). V gave up 1 base and J gave up 1 base, with 13 bases separating them.

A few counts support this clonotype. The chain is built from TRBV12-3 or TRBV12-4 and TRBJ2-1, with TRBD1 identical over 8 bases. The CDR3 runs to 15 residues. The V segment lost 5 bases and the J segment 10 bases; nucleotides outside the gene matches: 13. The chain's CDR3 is CASSLRQGLHAEQFF. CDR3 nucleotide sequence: TGTGCCAGCAGTCTCCGACAGGGGCTACATGCGGAGCAGTTCTTC.

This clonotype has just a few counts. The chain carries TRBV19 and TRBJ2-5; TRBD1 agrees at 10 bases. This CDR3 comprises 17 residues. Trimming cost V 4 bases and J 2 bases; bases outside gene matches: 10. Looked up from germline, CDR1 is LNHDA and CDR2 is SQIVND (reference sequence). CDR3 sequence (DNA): TGTGCCAGTAGTACGGGACAGGGGACAAGGGGACAAGAGACCCAGTACTTC. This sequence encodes CASSTGQGTRGQETQYF.

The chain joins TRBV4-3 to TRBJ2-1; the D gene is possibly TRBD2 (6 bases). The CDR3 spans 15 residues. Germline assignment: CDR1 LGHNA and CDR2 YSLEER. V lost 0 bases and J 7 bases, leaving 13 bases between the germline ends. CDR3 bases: TGCGCCAGCAGCCAAGATCAAACTAGCAAGAATGAGCAGTTCTTC. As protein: CASSQDQTSKNEQFF.

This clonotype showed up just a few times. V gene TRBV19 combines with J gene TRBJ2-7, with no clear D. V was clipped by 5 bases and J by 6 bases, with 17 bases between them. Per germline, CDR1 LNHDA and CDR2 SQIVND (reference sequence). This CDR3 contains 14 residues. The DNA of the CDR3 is TGTGCCAGTAGTGATACTATCACAGCGACCGAGCAGTACGTC. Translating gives CASSDTITATEQYV.

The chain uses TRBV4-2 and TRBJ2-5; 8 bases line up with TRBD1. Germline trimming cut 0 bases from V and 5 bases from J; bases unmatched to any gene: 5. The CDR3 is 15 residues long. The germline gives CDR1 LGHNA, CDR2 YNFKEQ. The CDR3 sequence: CASSQERTGRETQYF. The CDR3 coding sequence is TGTGCCAGCAGCCAAGAACGGACAGGGAGGGAGACCCAGTACTTC.

CDR3 nucleotide sequence: TGCAGCGTTGATTCGGGATTAGATGGCTACACCTTC. It translates to CSVDSGLDGYTF. The rearrangement joins TRBV29-1 to TRBJ1-2; D not resolved. The germline gives CDR1 SQVTM, CDR2 ANQGSEA. There are 12 residues in the CDR3. The V end was cut by 3 bases, the J end by 6 bases, with 11 bases between.

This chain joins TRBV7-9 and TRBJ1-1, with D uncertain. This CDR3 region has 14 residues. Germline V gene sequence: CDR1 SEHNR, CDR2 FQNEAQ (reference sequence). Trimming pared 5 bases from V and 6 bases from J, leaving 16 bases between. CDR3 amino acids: CASSPLMESPEAFF. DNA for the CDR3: TGTGCCAGCAGCCCTCTTATGGAGAGTCCTGAAGCTTTCTTT.

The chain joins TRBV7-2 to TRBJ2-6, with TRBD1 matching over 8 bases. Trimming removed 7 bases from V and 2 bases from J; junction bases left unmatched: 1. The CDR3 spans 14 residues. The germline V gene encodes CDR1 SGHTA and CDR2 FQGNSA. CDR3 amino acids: CASKGQAGANVLTF. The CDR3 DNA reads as TGTGCCAGCAAGGGACAGGCTGGGGCCAACGTCCTGACTTTC.

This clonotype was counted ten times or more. The CDR3 DNA is TGTGCCACCAGTGAGCGGACAGGGGGAGAGACCCAGTACTTC. It encodes CATSERTGGETQYF. The rearrangement joins TRBV24-1 to TRBJ2-5; 10 bases match TRBD1. From germline, CDR1 is KGHDR and CDR2 SFDVKD. The V and J ends lost 4 bases and 4 bases, in that order; junction bases with no gene match: 2. This CDR3 is 14 amino acids long.

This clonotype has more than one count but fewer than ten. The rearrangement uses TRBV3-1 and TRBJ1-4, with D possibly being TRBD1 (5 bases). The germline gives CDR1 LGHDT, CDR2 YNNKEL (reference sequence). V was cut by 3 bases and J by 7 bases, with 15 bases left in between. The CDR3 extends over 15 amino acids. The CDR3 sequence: CASSHVGGNGEKLFF. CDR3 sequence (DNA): TGTGCCAGCAGCCACGTCGGGGGGAATGGTGAAAAACTGTTTTTT.

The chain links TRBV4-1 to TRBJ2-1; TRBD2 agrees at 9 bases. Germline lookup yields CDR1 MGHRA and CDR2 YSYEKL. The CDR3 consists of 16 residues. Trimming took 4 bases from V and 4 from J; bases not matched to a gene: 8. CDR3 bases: TGCGCCAGCAGCCTCGGCGGGGGGGCGTTGTACAATGAGCAGTTCTTC. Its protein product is CASSLGGGALYNEQFF.

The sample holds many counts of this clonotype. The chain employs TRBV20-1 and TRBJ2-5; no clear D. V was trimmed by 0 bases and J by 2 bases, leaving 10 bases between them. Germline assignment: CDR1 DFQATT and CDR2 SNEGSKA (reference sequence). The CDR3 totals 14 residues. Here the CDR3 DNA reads TGCAGTGCTAGAGATTTACTGGCTCAAGAGACCCAGTACTTC. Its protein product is CSARDLLAQETQYF.

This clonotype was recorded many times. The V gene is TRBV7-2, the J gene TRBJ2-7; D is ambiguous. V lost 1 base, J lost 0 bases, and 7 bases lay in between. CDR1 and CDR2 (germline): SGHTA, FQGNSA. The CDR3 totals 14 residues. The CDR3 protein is CASSLGVGSYEQYF. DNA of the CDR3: TGTGCCAGCAGCTTAGGAGTAGGCTCCTACGAGCAGTACTTC.